The 30 T cell receptor beta chains given below trace back to one sample, sequenced in a study of OX40 agonist ivuxolimab in advanced cancers. Libraries were made using the immunoSEQ multiplex PCR assay. TCRdb mirrors the immuneACCESS table, restricted to in-frame sequences. Some clones are absent from its copies; in checked studies, under half trace to an unresolved V gene, and the reason for the others is unknown. This sample lists 55,000 to 75,000 clones; around 80% were detected once. Approximately 8% of the sample goes to the ten largest clones. This specimen consisted of CD4+ or CD8+ T cells sorted from blood, obtained in a trial of the OX40 agonist ivuxolimab. Source of these receptors: an adult with an advanced solid tumor such as melanoma, head and neck, liver or kidney cancer.

This chain joins TRBV5-1 and TRBJ2-3, with D perhaps assigned TRBD1 or TRBD2 (6 bases each). From germline, CDR1 is SGHRS and CDR2 YFSETQ. Trimming shortened V by 1 base and J by 4 bases, and 10 bases separated the two germline ends. This CDR3 is built from 14 residues. The CDR3 loop reads CASSLWGAPDTQYF. The DNA for the CDR3 is TGCGCCAGCAGCTTGTGGGGGGCCCCAGATACGCAGTATTTT.

This chain connects TRBV5-5 to TRBJ1-1; D is perhaps TRBD1 (6 bases). This CDR3 contains 14 residues. Germline values: CDR1 SGHKS, CDR2 YYEKEE (reference sequence). V lost 4 bases, J lost 1 base, and 11 bases lay in between. CDR3: CASSATGSNTEAFF. The CDR3 region has the DNA TGTGCCAGCAGCGCAACAGGGTCGAACACTGAAGCTTTCTTT.

This clone was counted only a few times. This CDR3 reads CASSPEGGRAKNIQYF. The CDR3 nucleotides read TGCGCCAGCAGCCCCGAGGGGGGGCGCGCCAAAAACATTCAGTACTTC. The V gene is TRBV5-1, the J gene TRBJ2-4, with TRBD2 as a possible D gene (7 bases). Deletions cut 4 bases from V and 1 base from J, with 15 bases between. Germline-derived CDR1 and CDR2 are SGHRS and YFSETQ. This CDR3 comprises 16 residues. Full variable domain (remainder filled in from reference TRBV5-1 and TRBJ2-4): KAGVTQTPRYLIKTRGQQVTLSCSPISGHRSVSWYQQTPGQGLQFLFEYFSETQRNKGNFPGRFSGRQFSNSRSEMNVSTLELGDSALYLCASSPEGGRAKNIQYFGAGTRLSVL.

This chain uses TRBV5-4 with TRBJ1-2, with D maybe TRBD1 (6 bases). Trimming cost V 5 bases and J 7 bases, with 21 bases left between them. The CDR3 is 15 residues long. Germline V gene sequence: CDR1 SGHNT, CDR2 YYREEE (reference sequence). CDR3 nucleotides: TGTGCCAGCAGATTAAACGGGGGCGACCCGGGTGGCTACACCTTC. Its protein product is CASRLNGGDPGGYTF.

The chain uses TRBV2 and TRBJ2-5, with D perhaps TRBD1 or TRBD2 (6 bases each). Germline V CDR1 and CDR2: SNHLY, FYNNEI. With 4 bases removed from V and 1 base from J, the gap between germline ends came to 13 bases. CDR3 length: 15 amino acids. In DNA form, the CDR3 reads TGTGCCAGCAGTGGCCTTGAGGGGGGCCAAGAGACCCAGTACTTC. Residues: CASSGLEGGQETQYF. Supplemented by reference TRBV2 and TRBJ2-5, the full variable domain reads EPEVTQTPSHQVTQMGQEVILRCVPISNHLYFYWYRQILGQKVEFLVSFYNNEISEKSEIFDDQFSVERPDGSNFTLKIRSTKLEDSAMYFCASSGLEGGQETQYFGPGTRLLVL.

J is TRBJ2-7 and V is TRBV2; 10 nucleotides align to TRBD1. Unmatched junction bases numbered 5, after V lost 0 bases and J lost 6 bases. The CDR3 totals 15 residues. The germline V gene encodes CDR1 SNHLY and CDR2 FYNNEI. The CDR3, as DNA: TGTGCCAGCAGTGAAGCGCTTGGGACAGGGGTCGAGCAGTACTTC. Translating it yields CASSEALGTGVEQYF. Based on the CDR3 plus reference TRBV2 and TRBJ2-7, the full variable domain is EPEVTQTPSHQVTQMGQEVILRCVPISNHLYFYWYRQILGQKVEFLVSFYNNEISEKSEIFDDQFSVERPDGSNFTLKIRSTKLEDSAMYFCASSEALGTGVEQYFGPGTRLTVT.

This rearrangement joins TRBV28 to TRBJ2-5; 11 bases line up with TRBD2. Germline V gene lookup returns CDR1 MDHEN and CDR2 SYDVKM. The CDR3 is 14 residues long. The J segment lost 3 bases and the V segment lost 6 bases, leaving 3 bases of the junction unmatched. The chain's CDR3 is CASSPLAGEETQYF. The CDR3 bases are TGTGCCAGCAGCCCACTAGCGGGAGAAGAGACCCAGTACTTC.

V usage is TRBV25-1 and J usage is TRBJ2-4; D remains unclear. There are 12 residues in the CDR3. From germline, CDR1 is MGHDK and CDR2 SYGVNS. Trimming cost V 3 bases and J 6 bases, with 6 bases left between them. The CDR3 region is CASSDPGNIQYF. The CDR3, as DNA: TGTGCCAGCAGTGACCCGGGAAACATTCAGTACTTC. The full variable domain, its missing parts supplied by reference TRBV25-1 and TRBJ2-4, is EADIYQTPRYLVIGTGKKITLECSQTMGHDKMYWYQQDPGMELHLIHYSYGVNSTEKGDLSSESTVSRIRTEHFPLTLESARPSHTSQYLCASSDPGNIQYFGAGTRLSVL.

The V and J genes are TRBV7-9 and TRBJ2-3; tentatively, D is TRBD1 (5 bases). The CDR3 length is 14 residues. The V gene's germline CDR1 is SEHNR and CDR2 FQNEAQ (reference sequence). V was trimmed by 4 bases and J by 2 bases, leaving 10 bases between them. The CDR3 coding sequence is TGTGCCAGCAGCTACAAAGGGGACACAGATACGCAGTATTTT. It encodes CASSYKGDTDTQYF. The variable domain in full, completed from reference TRBV7-9 and TRBJ2-3, reads DTGVSQNPRHKITKRGQNVTFRCDPISEHNRLYWYRQTLGQGPEFLTYFQNEAQLEKSRLLSDRFSAERPKGSFSTLEIQRTEQGDSAMYLCASSYKGDTDTQYFGPGTRLTVL.

This chain joins TRBV30 and TRBJ1-1; D gene ambiguous. Trimming shortened V by 5 bases and J by 0 bases, and 10 bases separated the two germline ends. CDR3 length: 13 residues. Germline loops: CDR1 GTSNPN, CDR2 SVGIG (reference sequence). The CDR3 sequence is CAWQRDMNTEAFF. The CDR3 DNA sequence: TGTGCCTGGCAAAGAGACATGAACACTGAAGCTTTCTTT.

This chain uses TRBV11-3 with TRBJ2-7; D gene ambiguous. Trimming cost V 10 bases and J 3 bases, with 16 bases left between them. The CDR3 consists of 13 residues. In germline, CDR1 is SGHNT, CDR2 YENEEA. CDR3 nucleotides: TGTGCCACCCCCCCCCAAGATAGCTACGAGCAGTACTTC. It translates to CATPPQDSYEQYF. Looking up the rest from reference TRBV11-3 and TRBJ2-7 gives the full variable domain: EAGVVQSPRYKIIEKKQPVAFWCNPISGHNTLYWYLQNLGQGPELLIRYENEEAVDDSQLPKDRFSAERLKGVDSTLKIQPAELGDSAVYLCATPPQDSYEQYFGPGTRLTVT.

The rearrangement uses TRBV4-3 and TRBJ2-1; 8 bases match TRBD2. Trimming removed 0 bases from V and 0 bases from J; junction bases left unmatched: 4. The CDR3 loop spans 17 amino acids. Looked up from germline, CDR1 is LGHNA and CDR2 is YSLEER. In nucleotides, the CDR3 is TGCGCCAGCAGCCAAGATGGGCTAGCGGGCTCCTACAATGAGCAGTTCTTC. This sequence encodes CASSQDGLAGSYNEQFF.

The J gene is TRBJ2-7, the V gene TRBV28; D unresolved. The CDR3 contains 11 residues. The V and J ends lost 5 bases and 7 bases respectively, with 9 bases between them. From germline, CDR1 is MDHEN and CDR2 SYDVKM. The CDR3 loop is CASSILGEQYF. The CDR3 DNA is TGTGCCAGCAGTATACTGGGAGAGCAGTACTTC. Using reference TRBV28 and TRBJ2-7 for the parts outside the CDR3, the full variable domain is DVKVTQSSRYLVKRTGEKVFLECVQDMDHENMFWYRQDPGLGLRLIYFSYDVKMKEKGDIPEGYSVSREKKERFSLILESASTNQTSMYLCASSILGEQYFGPGTRLTVT.

The J gene is TRBJ1-2, the V gene TRBV19; 8 bases fit TRBD1. CDR1 is LNHDA and CDR2 is SQIVND in the germline V gene (reference sequence). The CDR3 contains 14 residues. V lost 6 bases to trimming and J lost 2 bases; unmatched junction nucleotides: 5. The CDR3 bases are TGTGCCAGTAGGCTGACAGGGGAGAACTATGGCTACACCTTC. The encoded protein is CASRLTGENYGYTF.

The chain carries TRBV28 and TRBJ2-5; 7 positions match TRBD1. Germline loops: CDR1 MDHEN, CDR2 SYDVKM. Trimming removed 9 bases from V and 5 bases from J; junction bases left unmatched: 6. This CDR3 region has 12 residues. CDR3 sequence: CASQGVEETQYF. In DNA, the CDR3 is TGTGCCAGTCAGGGGGTAGAGGAGACCCAGTACTTC. Using reference TRBV28 and TRBJ2-5 for the parts outside the CDR3, the full variable domain is DVKVTQSSRYLVKRTGEKVFLECVQDMDHENMFWYRQDPGLGLRLIYFSYDVKMKEKGDIPEGYSVSREKKERFSLILESASTNQTSMYLCASQGVEETQYFGPGTRLLVL.

The chain employs TRBV27 and TRBJ2-7; 7 bases map to TRBD2. This CDR3 is built from 15 residues. In germline, CDR1 is MNHEY, CDR2 SMNVEV (reference sequence). The V and J ends lost 7 bases and 0 bases, in that order; junction bases with no gene match: 9. The CDR3 DNA is TGTGCCAGCACCCAATGGGGGGGGAGCTCCTACGAGCAGTACTTC. As protein: CASTQWGGSSYEQYF.

The chain uses TRBV6-5 and TRBJ2-5; perhaps TRBD2 as D (5 bases). Germline CDR1 is MNHEY and CDR2 is SVGAGI. Trimming removed 3 bases from V and 4 bases from J, with 15 bases in between. The CDR3 runs 15 residues. CDR3 loop: CASSYLPGRAETQYF. DNA for the CDR3: TGTGCCAGCAGTTATCTCCCCGGGCGGGCAGAGACCCAGTACTTC.

J is TRBJ2-2 and V is TRBV5-1; TRBD2 agrees at 14 bases. From germline, CDR1 is SGHRS and CDR2 YFSETQ. This CDR3 is built from 17 residues. With V trimmed by 5 bases and J by 1 base, 4 bases remained unmatched. CDR3 nucleotide sequence: TGCGCCAGCAGGGGACTAGCGGGGGCTGAGAACACCGGGGAGCTGTTTTTT. Translated: CASRGLAGAENTGELFF. The full variable domain, rest sourced from reference TRBV5-1 and TRBJ2-2, is KAGVTQTPRYLIKTRGQQVTLSCSPISGHRSVSWYQQTPGQGLQFLFEYFSETQRNKGNFPGRFSGRQFSNSRSEMNVSTLELGDSALYLCASRGLAGAENTGELFFGEGSRLTVL.

The V and J genes are TRBV5-1 and TRBJ1-2; a possible D gene is TRBD1 (5 bases). V lost 3 bases, J lost 4 bases, and 16 bases lay in between. The CDR3 consists of 15 residues. Per germline, CDR1 SGHRS and CDR2 YFSETQ. CDR3 sequence: CASSWDGGLGYGYTF. Written as DNA, the CDR3 is TGCGCCAGCAGCTGGGACGGCGGGTTAGGCTATGGCTACACCTTC. The variable domain in full, completed from reference TRBV5-1 and TRBJ1-2, reads KAGVTQTPRYLIKTRGQQVTLSCSPISGHRSVSWYQQTPGQGLQFLFEYFSETQRNKGNFPGRFSGRQFSNSRSEMNVSTLELGDSALYLCASSWDGGLGYGYTFGSGTRLTVV.

The chain couples TRBV5-1 to TRBJ2-5; tentatively, D is TRBD1 (5 bases). The CDR3 contains 13 residues. Deletions cut 3 bases from V and 2 bases from J, with 8 bases between. The germline V gene has CDR1 SGHRS and CDR2 YFSETQ. The CDR3 DNA reads as TGCGCCAGCAGCTCCACAGGTCAAGAGACCCAGTACTTC. Its protein product is CASSSTGQETQYF.

The V call is TRBV2, the J call TRBJ1-2, with TRBD1 as a possible D gene (5 bases). Germline V lookup: CDR1 SNHLY, CDR2 FYNNEI. The CDR3 loop spans 12 amino acids. The V gene lost 6 bases and the J gene lost 3 bases, with 8 bases spanning the gap. The CDR3 here is CASRGDDYGYTF. The CDR3 DNA reads as TGTGCCAGCAGGGGGGATGACTATGGCTACACCTTC.

The chain links TRBV2 to TRBJ1-2; the match to TRBD1 covers 10 bases. The CDR3 has 15 amino acids. With V trimmed by 8 bases and J by 0 bases, 6 bases remained unmatched. The germline gives CDR1 SNHLY, CDR2 FYNNEI. CDR3 nucleotides: TGTGCCAGCGTGGGACAGGGGTCCACTAACTATGGCTACACCTTC. The encoded protein is CASVGQGSTNYGYTF.

V is TRBV5-6 and J is TRBJ2-7, with 8 bases identical to TRBD1. Germline values: CDR1 SGHDT, CDR2 YYEEEE. Germline trimming cut 4 bases from V and 7 bases from J; bases unmatched to any gene: 13. The CDR3 sequence is 15 residues long. The CDR3 DNA follows: TGTGCCAGCAGCCGCTATATCGGACAGGGACGGGAGCAGTACGTC. Translation gives CASSRYIGQGREQYV.

This chain uses TRBV18 with TRBJ1-2, with D perhaps TRBD1 (5 bases). Germline V gives CDR1 KGHSH, CDR2 LQKENI. The CDR3 is made up of 13 amino acids. The V and J ends lost 5 bases and 8 bases respectively, with 15 bases between them. The CDR3 protein is CASSSVQGGGYTF. CDR3 in DNA: TGTGCCAGCTCATCCGTCCAGGGTGGGGGCTACACCTTC.

The chain links TRBV27 to TRBJ2-5, with D maybe TRBD1 (6 bases). Germline CDR1 and CDR2: MNHEY and SMNVEV (reference sequence). Trimming left V 5 bases short and J 3 bases short, with 13 bases between. CDR3 length: 14 amino acids. CDR3 nucleotides: TGTGCCAGCAGTAAACAAAACAGGGAAGAGACCCAGTACTTC. It is translated as CASSKQNREETQYF.

V gene TRBV5-1 combines with J gene TRBJ2-1; TRBD1 matches 7 bases. The length of the CDR3 is 16 residues. From germline, CDR1 is SGHRS and CDR2 YFSETQ. V trimming: 4 bases; J trimming: 5 bases; junction bases outside the gene matches: 12. CDR3 loop: CASSTGTVALNNEQFF. The CDR3 DNA follows: TGCGCCAGCAGCACGGGGACAGTTGCCCTCAACAATGAGCAGTTCTTC. Supplemented by reference TRBV5-1 and TRBJ2-1, the full variable domain reads KAGVTQTPRYLIKTRGQQVTLSCSPISGHRSVSWYQQTPGQGLQFLFEYFSETQRNKGNFPGRFSGRQFSNSRSEMNVSTLELGDSALYLCASSTGTVALNNEQFFGPGTRLTVL.

This chain uses TRBV19 with TRBJ1-6; D perhaps matches TRBD1 (5 bases). Trimming took 6 bases from V and 10 from J, leaving 22 bases between them. CDR3 size: 16 residues. Germline loops: CDR1 LNHDA, CDR2 SQIVND (reference sequence). The CDR3 is CASRADGGERRSPLHF. Here the CDR3 DNA reads TGTGCCAGTAGGGCAGACGGAGGGGAAAGACGATCACCCCTCCACTTT.

The chain couples TRBV11-3 to TRBJ2-1; possibly TRBD2 for D (5 bases). With 1 base removed from V and 10 bases from J, the gap between germline ends came to 14 bases. The CDR3 sequence is 14 residues long. The V gene's germline CDR1 is SGHNT and CDR2 YENEEA. DNA of the CDR3: TGTGCCAGCAGCTTAGTTGGACCCGGGGAGGAGCAGTTCTTC. Its protein is CASSLVGPGEEQFF.

This chain uses TRBV7-2 with TRBJ2-3, with D maybe TRBD1 (5 bases). V was shortened by 4 bases and J by 6 bases, with 14 bases between the two germline ends. The CDR3 is 14 residues long. The V gene's germline CDR1 is SGHTA and CDR2 FQGNSA. The CDR3 reads CASSSRQGPDTQYF. The CDR3 DNA reads as TGTGCCAGCAGCTCCAGGCAGGGTCCGGATACGCAGTATTTT.

The chain recombines TRBV5-4 with TRBJ2-7; a weak D match, TRBD2 (5 bases). The CDR3 is 13 residues long. Germline V gives CDR1 SGHNT, CDR2 YYREEE (reference sequence). The V and J ends lost 3 bases and 5 bases respectively, with 12 bases between them. Here the CDR3 DNA reads TGTGCCAGCAGCTCCGTACTCGGGGACGAGCAGTACTTC. Protein product: CASSSVLGDEQYF. The whole variable domain, remainder taken from reference TRBV5-4 and TRBJ2-7, is ETGVTQSPTHLIKTRGQQVTLRCSSQSGHNTVSWYQQALGQGPQFIFQYYREEENGRGNFPPRFSGLQFPNYSSELNVNALELDDSALYLCASSSVLGDEQYFGPGTRLTVT.